This is a list of T cell receptor beta chains from one sample in a study of T-cell reconstitution after alpha-beta-depleted transplantation in children. TCRdb redid the calling of the PCR reads with MiXCR, one entry per CDR3 protein. The sample lists hundreds of thousands of distinct CDR3 sequences; around 14% were seen once. The sequencing used PBMCs, collected before TCRalphabeta/CD19-depleted stem cell transplant. Every receptor here comes from a girl aged 2 to 10 with congenital amegakaryocytic thrombocytopenia, due to receive a stem cell transplant. CDR3s leave out the opening cysteine and the closing phenylalanine or tryptophan. Fields, in order: D gene, V gene, CDR3 protein. The D gene is left open where the match is weak.

>TRBD2|TRBV3-1
ASSRVLGLAEVHTSYEQY
>.|TRBV3-1
ASSQVGGLYAVWSQY
>TRBD1|TRBV4-1
ASSQLSTGEDEQF
>TRBD1|TRBV20-1
SASPPGTGGTDTQY
>.|TRBV5-6
ASSLGQGISNQPQH
>.|TRBV4-1
ASTGLQGIGEQF
>TRBD1|TRBV5-1
ASREATGRIVYGYT
>.|TRBV5-5
ASRQEGQHSPLH
>.|TRBV20-1
STSTERGGTQY
>TRBD2|TRBV20-1
SVRTSGIGEQF
>.|TRBV6-6
ASSLVVWETQY
>.|TRBV5-6
ASSLSPISGNTIY
>.|TRBV3-1
ASSQDTHYLQF
>TRBD2|TRBV20-1
SAMGLAGEGEQF
>TRBD1|TRBV12-3/TRBV12-4
ASSLGDRVTYEQY
>TRBD2|TRBV5-1
ASSLQGLRYEQY
>.|TRBV29-1
SARLGNYEQY
>.|TRBV18
ASSPTGSLGFDTQY
>.|TRBV5-4
ASSPMNFNYGYT
>.|TRBV6-5
ASSYFGSSGANVLT
>.|TRBV7-3
ASSLRPSNEQF
>TRBD1|TRBV5-1
ASSPLTGTDETQY
>.|TRBV5-1
ASSLEGTLVPYEQY
>.|TRBV5-4
ASSKGGNYGYT
>.|TRBV11-2
ASSRDQNYEQY
>.|TRBV2
ASSFRSGGGQPQH
>.|TRBV14
ASSPISWTDIQY
>TRBD2|TRBV5-4
ASSSKREAENEQF
>TRBD2|TRBV12-3/TRBV12-4
ASRPTSGRDYEQY
>.|TRBV7-9
ASSFPTTNLGNEQF
>TRBD1|TRBV11-1
ASSFPRPGGKPNTGELF
>.|TRBV3-1
ASGREETQY
>.|TRBV7-9
ASSPPSVTYEQY
>TRBD2|TRBV3-1
ASSQSLAGVVNEQF
>.|TRBV28
ASSFPGRVH
>.|TRBV5-5
ASSAGGVNFNTDTQY
>TRBD2|TRBV20-1
SARDPGLAGNTDTQY
>TRBD1|TRBV7-6
ASSSTGAGQPQH
>.|TRBV7-2
ASSSSFRGGTEAF
>.|TRBV6-1
ASSEARGIQETQY
>.|TRBV4-1
ASSQTQGFNQPQH
>.|TRBV5-5
ASSLGSGGIYGYT
>.|TRBV20-1
SASGGGEEKLF
>.|TRBV7-9
ASSAPLGAGYNEQF
>.|TRBV30
AWSVGGEAF
>TRBD2|TRBV5-1
ASSTSGTSSYNEQF
>.|TRBV28
ATQGSGNTIY
>.|TRBV24-1
ATSETSARGDTQY
>.|TRBV7-9
ASSLVLGTLYEQY
>.|TRBV27
ASSSGQYAYEQY
>TRBD2|TRBV12-3/TRBV12-4
ASSRLSGSITGELF
>.|TRBV12-3/TRBV12-4
ASSSPTSLYEQY
>TRBD2|TRBV3-1
ASSQFIPGSGRPFNEQF
>TRBD1|TRBV20-1
SAAKPQGGNTEAF
>TRBD1|TRBV5-1
ASSGTGSVEQY